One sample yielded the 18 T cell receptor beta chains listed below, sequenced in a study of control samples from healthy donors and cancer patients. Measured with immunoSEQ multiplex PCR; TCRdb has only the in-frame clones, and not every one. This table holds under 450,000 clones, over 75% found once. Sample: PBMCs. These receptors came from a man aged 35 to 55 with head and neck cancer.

The CDR3 coding sequence is TGTGCCAGCAGCGCTAGCGGGGGGATGTACAATGAGCAGTTCTTC. As protein: CASSASGGMYNEQFF. This chain uses TRBV2 with TRBJ2-1; 11 nucleotides line up with TRBD2. V was clipped by 6 bases and J by 4 bases; unmatched bases: 5. Germline loops: CDR1 SNHLY, CDR2 FYNNEI. The length of the CDR3 is 15 residues. Supplemented by reference TRBV2 and TRBJ2-1, the full variable domain reads EPEVTQTPSHQVTQMGQEVILRCVPISNHLYFYWYRQILGQKVEFLVSFYNNEISEKSEIFDDQFSVERPDGSNFTLKIRSTKLEDSAMYFCASSASGGMYNEQFFGPGTRLTVL.

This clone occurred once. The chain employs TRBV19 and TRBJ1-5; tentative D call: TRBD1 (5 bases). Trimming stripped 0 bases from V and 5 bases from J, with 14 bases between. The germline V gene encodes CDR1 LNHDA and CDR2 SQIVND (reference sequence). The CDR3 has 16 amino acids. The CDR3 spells CASSIEELPGYQPQHF. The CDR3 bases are TGTGCCAGTAGTATAGAAGAGCTCCCAGGGTATCAGCCCCAGCATTTT.

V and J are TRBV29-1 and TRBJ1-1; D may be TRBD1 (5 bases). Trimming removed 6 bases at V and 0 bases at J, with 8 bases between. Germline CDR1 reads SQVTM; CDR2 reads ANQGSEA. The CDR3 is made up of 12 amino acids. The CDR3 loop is CSVGRMNTEAFF. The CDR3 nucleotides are TGCAGCGTGGGACGGATGAACACTGAAGCTTTCTTT.

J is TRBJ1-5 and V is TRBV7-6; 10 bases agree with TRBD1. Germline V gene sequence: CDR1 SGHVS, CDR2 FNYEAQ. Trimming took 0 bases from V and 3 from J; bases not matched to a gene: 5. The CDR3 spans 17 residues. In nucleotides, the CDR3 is TGTGCCAGCAGCTTAGCAACCGGGACAGGGGTCAATCAGCCCCAGCATTTT. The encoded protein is CASSLATGTGVNQPQHF.

CDR3 in amino acids: CASRVTPNTEAFF. In DNA, the CDR3 is TGTGCCAGCAGGGTGACACCGAACACTGAAGCTTTCTTT. This chain uses TRBV2 with TRBJ1-1; D gene unclear. Trimming removed 6 bases from V and 1 base from J, with 9 bases in between. There are 13 residues in the CDR3. The germline gives CDR1 SNHLY, CDR2 FYNNEI.

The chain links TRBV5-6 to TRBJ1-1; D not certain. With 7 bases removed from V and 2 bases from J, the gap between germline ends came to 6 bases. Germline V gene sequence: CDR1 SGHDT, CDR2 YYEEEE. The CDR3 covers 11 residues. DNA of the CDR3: TGTGCCAGCCAAGTTAACACTGAAGCTTTCTTT. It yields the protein CASQVNTEAFF.

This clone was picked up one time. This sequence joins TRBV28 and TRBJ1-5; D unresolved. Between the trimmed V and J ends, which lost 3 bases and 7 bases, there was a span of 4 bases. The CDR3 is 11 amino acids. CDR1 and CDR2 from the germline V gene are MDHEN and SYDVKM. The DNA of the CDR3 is TGTGCCAGCAGTTTGGAACAGCCCCAGCATTTT. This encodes CASSLEQPQHF.

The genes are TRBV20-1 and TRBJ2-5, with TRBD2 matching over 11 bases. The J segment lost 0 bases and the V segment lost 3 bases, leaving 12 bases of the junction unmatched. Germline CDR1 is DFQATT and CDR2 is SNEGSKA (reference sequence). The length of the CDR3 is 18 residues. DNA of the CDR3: TGCAGTGCTAGTTGGTCGGGACTAGCGGTACCCTACCAAGAGACCCAGTACTTC. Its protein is CSASWSGLAVPYQETQYF.

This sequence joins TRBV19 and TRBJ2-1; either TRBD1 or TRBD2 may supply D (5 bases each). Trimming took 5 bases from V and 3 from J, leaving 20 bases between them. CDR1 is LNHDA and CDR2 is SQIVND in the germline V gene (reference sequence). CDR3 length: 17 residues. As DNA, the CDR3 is TGTGCCAGTAGTCTCACTAGGGGCCGCAGGAACTACAATGAGCAGTTCTTC. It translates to CASSLTRGRRNYNEQFF.

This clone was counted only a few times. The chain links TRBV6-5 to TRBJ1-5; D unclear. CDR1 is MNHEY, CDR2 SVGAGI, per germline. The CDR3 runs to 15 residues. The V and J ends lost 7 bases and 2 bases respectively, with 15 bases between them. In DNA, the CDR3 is TGTGCCAGCACCTACCACCACGGGGGCAATCAGCCCCAGCATTTT. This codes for CASTYHHGGNQPQHF.

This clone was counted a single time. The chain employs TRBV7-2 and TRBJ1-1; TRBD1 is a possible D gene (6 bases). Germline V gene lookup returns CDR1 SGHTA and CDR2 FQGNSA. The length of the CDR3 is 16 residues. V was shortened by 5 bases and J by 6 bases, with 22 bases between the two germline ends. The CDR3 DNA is TGTGCCAGCAGCGGAACCCTTGGATATACAGGGCCTGAAGCTTTCTTT. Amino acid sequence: CASSGTLGYTGPEAFF.

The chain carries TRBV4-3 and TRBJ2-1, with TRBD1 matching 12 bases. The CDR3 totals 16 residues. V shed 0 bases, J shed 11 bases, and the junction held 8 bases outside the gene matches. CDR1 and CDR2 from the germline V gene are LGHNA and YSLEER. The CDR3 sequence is CASSQDPGQGARKQFF. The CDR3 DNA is TGCGCCAGCAGCCAAGATCCGGGACAGGGGGCGCGGAAGCAGTTCTTC.

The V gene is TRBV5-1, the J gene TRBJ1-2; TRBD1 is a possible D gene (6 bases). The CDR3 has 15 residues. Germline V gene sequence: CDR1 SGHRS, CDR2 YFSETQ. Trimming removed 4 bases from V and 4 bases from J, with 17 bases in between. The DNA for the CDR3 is TGCGCCAGCAGCCCCTTTGGGACACCGCCCTATGGCTACACCTTC. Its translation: CASSPFGTPPYGYTF.

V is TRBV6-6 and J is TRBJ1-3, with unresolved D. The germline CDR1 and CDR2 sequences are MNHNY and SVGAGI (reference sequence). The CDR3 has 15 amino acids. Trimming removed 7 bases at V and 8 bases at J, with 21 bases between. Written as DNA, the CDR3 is TGTGCCAGCACCTTGGGCGGACCTCTGGAAGACACCATATATTTT. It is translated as CASTLGGPLEDTIYF.

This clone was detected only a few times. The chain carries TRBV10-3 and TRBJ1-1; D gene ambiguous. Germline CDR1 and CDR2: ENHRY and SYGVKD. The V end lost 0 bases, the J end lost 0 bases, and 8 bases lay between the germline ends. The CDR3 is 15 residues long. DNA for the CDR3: TGTGCCATCAGTGAGTCATACGGAGTGAACACTGAAGCTTTCTTT. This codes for CAISESYGVNTEAFF.

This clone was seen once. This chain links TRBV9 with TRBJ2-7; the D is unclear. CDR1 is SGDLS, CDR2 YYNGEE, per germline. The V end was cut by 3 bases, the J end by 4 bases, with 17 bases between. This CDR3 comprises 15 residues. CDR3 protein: CASSAHKTFGYEQYF. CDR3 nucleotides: TGTGCCAGCAGCGCCCATAAGACATTTGGGTACGAGCAGTACTTC.

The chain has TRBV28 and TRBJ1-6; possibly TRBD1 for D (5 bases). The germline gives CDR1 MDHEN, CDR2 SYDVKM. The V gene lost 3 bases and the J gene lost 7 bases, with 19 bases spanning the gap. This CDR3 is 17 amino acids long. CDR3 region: CASSLQSRGDLNSPLHF. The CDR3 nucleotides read TGTGCCAGCAGTTTGCAAAGTCGTGGGGACCTAAATTCACCCCTCCACTTT.

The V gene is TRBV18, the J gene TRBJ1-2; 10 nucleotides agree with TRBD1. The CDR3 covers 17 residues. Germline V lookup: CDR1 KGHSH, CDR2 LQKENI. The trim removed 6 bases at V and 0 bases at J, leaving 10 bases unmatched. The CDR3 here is CASSHSGTGDTNYGYTF. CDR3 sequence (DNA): TGTGCCAGCTCTCATTCCGGGACAGGGGATACTAACTATGGCTACACCTTC.